This is a list of T cell receptor beta chains from one sample in a study of cytomegalovirus exposure and HLA in healthy donors. Repertoires were generated with immunoSEQ multiplex PCR, while TCRdb's copy carries only in-frame clones and drops some. Of 150,000 to 180,000 clones in the sample, about 86% were seen once. Specimen: PBMCs. All receptors come from a human donor in good health. CDR3s include the opening cysteine and the closing phenylalanine or tryptophan. A D gene is named only where the DNA matches it firmly. Only part of the rows carry a size: once, few, many, or a class if the clone is expanded.

size	V	D	J	CDR3	DNA
-	TRBV29-1	-	TRBJ1-2	CSVGLQMNYGYTF	TGCAGCGTTGGTCTCCAGATGAACTATGGCTACACCTTC
-	TRBV13	-	TRBJ1-4	CASSLGSGLQTEKLFF	TGTGCCAGCAGCTTAGGATCGGGACTGCAAACTGAAAAACTGTTTTTT
-	TRBV9	-	TRBJ1-1	CASSVALQAEAFF	TGTGCCAGCAGCGTAGCTCTACAGGCTGAAGCTTTCTTT
-	TRBV11-2	-	TRBJ2-7	CASSLGQADIVHEQYF	TGTGCCAGCAGCTTAGGTCAGGCGGACATTGTTCACGAGCAGTACTTC
-	TRBV7-9	TRBD2	TRBJ2-3	CASSHHSGGGTDTQYF	TGTGCCAGCAGTCACCATAGCGGGGGCGGCACAGATACGCAGTATTTT
-	TRBV7-3	-	TRBJ2-1	CASSSDFTGDRNEQFF	TGTGCCAGCAGCTCGGACTTCACGGGGGATCGCAATGAGCAGTTCTTC
-	TRBV14	-	TRBJ2-4	CASSSGVGRSNIQYF	TGTGCCAGCAGCTCAGGAGTAGGGAGGTCCAACATTCAGTACTTC
-	TRBV6-4	-	TRBJ2-2	CASRAGTGELFF	TGTGCCAGCAGAGCGGGCACCGGGGAGCTGTTTTTT
many	TRBV9	-	TRBJ1-3	CASSVSGRSGNTIYF	TGTGCCAGCAGCGTATCAGGGAGGTCTGGAAACACCATATATTTT
-	TRBV11-2	-	TRBJ2-7	CASRLNRDTTYEQYF	TGTGCCAGCAGGTTGAACCGGGACACCACCTACGAGCAGTACTTC
-	TRBV9	TRBD2	TRBJ2-7	CASSVGASGVYEQYF	TGTGCCAGCAGCGTAGGAGCTAGCGGGGTGTACGAGCAGTACTTC
-	TRBV6-1	TRBD1	TRBJ2-7	CASRVGQTEQYF	TGTGCCAGCAGAGTGGGACAGACCGAGCAGTACTTC
-	TRBV7-7	TRBD2	TRBJ2-2	CASSLSAGGTGELFF	TGTGCCAGCAGCCTGTCGGCGGGAGGGACCGGGGAGCTGTTTTTT
-	TRBV11-2	TRBD2	TRBJ2-1	CASRPTWRGVHEQFF	TGTGCCAGCAGGCCTACTTGGCGGGGGGTTCATGAGCAGTTCTTC
-	TRBV19	-	TRBJ1-1	CASSIEGGTEAFF	TGTGCCAGTAGTATAGAAGGGGGCACTGAAGCTTTCTTT
few	TRBV4-3	-	TRBJ1-2	CASSQEEGRGGYTF	TGCGCCAGCAGCCAAGAAGAAGGGAGGGGCGGCTACACCTTC
-	TRBV15	-	TRBJ1-4	CATSRLQWLTNEKLFF	TGTGCCACCAGCAGACTACAGTGGTTGACTAATGAAAAACTGTTTTTT
-	TRBV19	-	TRBJ2-7	CASKRDTTDEQYF	TGTGCCAGCAAACGGGATACGACTGACGAGCAGTACTTC
-	TRBV18	TRBD1	TRBJ1-2	CASSPGQGSGSGGYTF	TGTGCCAGCTCACCAGGACAGGGATCGGGGTCGGGTGGCTACACCTTC
-	TRBV5-5	TRBD2	TRBJ2-7	CASSLIPGLAGYEQYF	TGTGCCAGCAGTTTAATACCGGGACTAGCGGGCTACGAGCAGTACTTC
-	TRBV19	TRBD1	TRBJ1-2	CASSLVDRGPYGYTF	TGTGCCAGTAGCCTAGTCGACAGGGGCCCGTATGGCTACACCTTC
-	TRBV2	TRBD2	TRBJ2-3	CASRTSGGTDTQYF	TGTGCCAGTCGTACTAGCGGGGGCACAGATACGCAGTATTTT
-	TRBV5-1	-	TRBJ1-1	CASSWAGPNTEAFF	TGCGCCAGCAGCTGGGCAGGCCCAAACACTGAAGCTTTCTTT
-	TRBV13	-	TRBJ1-3	CASSLGRGADTIYF	TGTGCCAGCAGTCTCGGCAGGGGCGCGGACACCATATATTTT
-	TRBV7-9	-	TRBJ1-1	CASSLVSQTEAFF	TGTGCCAGCAGCTTAGTTAGTCAAACTGAAGCTTTCTTT
few	TRBV5-1	-	TRBJ1-1	CASSLALQGLNTEAFF	TGCGCCAGCAGCTTGGCATTGCAGGGCCTGAACACTGAAGCTTTCTTT
-	TRBV18	-	TRBJ2-5	CASSPSARRETQYF	TGTGCCAGCTCACCGTCGGCTAGAAGAGAGACCCAGTACTTC